This T cell receptor beta chain originates from a study of blood T cell repertoires in COVID-19. Study context: PBMCs, B-cell-depleted T cells, or T cells were the source of the cDNA or gDNA that made up the material.

Methods used by the authors: Reference gene primer amplification gave estimated nucleated cell counts. Generated by immunoSEQ multiplex PCR, the TCRdb table keeps only in-frame clones and is missing some. V and J calls and clone size are as listed in that table; D and trimming were resolved from the DNA. The sample holds 230,000 or so clones, roughly 89% seen once. This CDR3 has 15 residues. Per the germline V gene, CDR1 is SGHNT and CDR2 is YYREEE (reference sequence). J was trimmed by 2 bases and V by 3 bases; bases with no gene match: 3. This sequence originates from a woman in her thirties or forties who had recovered from COVID-19. The sequencing sample was made of peripheral blood. The chain combines TRBV5-4 with TRBJ2-5, with TRBD2 matching over 11 bases. As DNA, the CDR3 is TGTGCCAGCAGCTATAGGACTAGCGGGCAAGAGACCCAGTACTTC. Translation: CASSYRTSGQETQYF.